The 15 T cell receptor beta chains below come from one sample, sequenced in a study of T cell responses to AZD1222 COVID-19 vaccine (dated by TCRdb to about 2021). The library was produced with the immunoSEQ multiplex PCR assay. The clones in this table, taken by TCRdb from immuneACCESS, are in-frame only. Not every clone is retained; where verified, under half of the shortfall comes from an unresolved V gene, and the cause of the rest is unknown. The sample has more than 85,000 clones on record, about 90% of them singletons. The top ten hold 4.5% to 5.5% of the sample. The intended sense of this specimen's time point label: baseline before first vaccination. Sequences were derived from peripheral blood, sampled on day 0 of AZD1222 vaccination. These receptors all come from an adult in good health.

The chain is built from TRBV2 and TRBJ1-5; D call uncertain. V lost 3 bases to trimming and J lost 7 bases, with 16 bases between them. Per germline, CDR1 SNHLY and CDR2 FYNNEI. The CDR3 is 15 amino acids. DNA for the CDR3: TGTGCCAGCAGTGAGAAACAGAAACGAAGCCAGCCCCAGCATTTT. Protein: CASSEKQKRSQPQHF.

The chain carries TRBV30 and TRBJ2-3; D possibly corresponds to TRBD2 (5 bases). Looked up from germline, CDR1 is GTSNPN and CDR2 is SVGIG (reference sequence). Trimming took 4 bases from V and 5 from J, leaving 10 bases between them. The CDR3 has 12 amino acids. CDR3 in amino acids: CAWTAGGDTQYF. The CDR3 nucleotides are TGTGCCTGGACGGCTGGAGGAGATACGCAGTATTTT.

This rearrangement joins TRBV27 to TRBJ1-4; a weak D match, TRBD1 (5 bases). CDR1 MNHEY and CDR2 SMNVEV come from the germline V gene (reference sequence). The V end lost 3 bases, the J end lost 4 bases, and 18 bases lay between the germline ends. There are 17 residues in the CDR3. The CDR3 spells CASSFGGRPRVNEKLFF. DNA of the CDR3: TGTGCCAGCAGTTTCGGGGGACGGCCCCGAGTTAATGAAAAACTGTTTTTT.

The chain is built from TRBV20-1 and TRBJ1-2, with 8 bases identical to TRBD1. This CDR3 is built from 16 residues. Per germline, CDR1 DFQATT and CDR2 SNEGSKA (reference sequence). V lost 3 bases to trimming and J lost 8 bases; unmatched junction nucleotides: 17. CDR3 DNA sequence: TGCAGTGCTAGTTCAGGCAGTGGACAGGGAATAGACGGCTACACCTTC. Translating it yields CSASSGSGQGIDGYTF.

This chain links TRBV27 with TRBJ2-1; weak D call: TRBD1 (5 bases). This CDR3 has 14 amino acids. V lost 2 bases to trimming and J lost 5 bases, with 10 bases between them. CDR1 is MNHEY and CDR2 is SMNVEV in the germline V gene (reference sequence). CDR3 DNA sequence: TGTGCCAGCAGTTTACTGACAGCAGACAATGAGCAGTTCTTC. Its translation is CASSLLTADNEQFF.

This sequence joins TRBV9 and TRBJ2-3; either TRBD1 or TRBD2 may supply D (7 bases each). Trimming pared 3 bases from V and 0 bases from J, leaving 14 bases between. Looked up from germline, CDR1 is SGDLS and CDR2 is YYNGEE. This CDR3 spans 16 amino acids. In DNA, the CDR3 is TGTGCCAGCAGCGAAAGCAGGGGGGGTAGCACAGATACGCAGTATTTT. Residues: CASSESRGGSTDTQYF.

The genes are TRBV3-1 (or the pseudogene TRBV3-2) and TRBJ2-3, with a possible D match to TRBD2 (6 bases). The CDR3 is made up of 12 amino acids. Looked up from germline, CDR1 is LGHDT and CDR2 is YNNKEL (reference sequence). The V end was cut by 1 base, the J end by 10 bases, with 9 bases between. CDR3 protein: CASSQGLVAQYF. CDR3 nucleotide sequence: TGTGCCAGCAGCCAAGGACTAGTTGCGCAGTATTTT.

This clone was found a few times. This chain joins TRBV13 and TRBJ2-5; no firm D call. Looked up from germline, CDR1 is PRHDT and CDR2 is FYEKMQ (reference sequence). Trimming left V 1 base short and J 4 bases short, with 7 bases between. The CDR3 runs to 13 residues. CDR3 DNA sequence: TGTGCCAGCAGCTTAGTAGGTAGAGAGACCCAGTACTTC. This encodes CASSLVGRETQYF.

CDR3 nucleotide sequence: TGTGCCAGCAGCTTAGCATCCGCGGGAGGGGCGAACACTGAAGCTTTCTTT. Its protein product is CASSLASAGGANTEAFF. The gene calls are TRBV7-2 and TRBJ1-1; D perhaps matches TRBD1 (5 bases). Germline V gene lookup returns CDR1 SGHTA and CDR2 FQGNSA. The germline V and J ends were trimmed by 0 bases and 1 base, with 15 bases remaining between them. This CDR3 comprises 17 residues.

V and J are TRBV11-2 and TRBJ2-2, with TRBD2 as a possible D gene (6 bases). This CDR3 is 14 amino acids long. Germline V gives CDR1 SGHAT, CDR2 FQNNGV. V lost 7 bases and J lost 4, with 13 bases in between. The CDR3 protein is CASIKWRGTGELFF. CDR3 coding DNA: TGTGCCAGCATCAAATGGAGGGGCACCGGGGAGCTGTTTTTT.

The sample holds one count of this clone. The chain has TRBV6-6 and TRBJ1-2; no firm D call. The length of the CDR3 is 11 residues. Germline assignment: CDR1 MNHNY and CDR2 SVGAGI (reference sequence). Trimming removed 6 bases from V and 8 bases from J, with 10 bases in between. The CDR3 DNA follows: TGTGCCAGCAGGCAGGATTACGGCTACACCTTC. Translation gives CASRQDYGYTF.

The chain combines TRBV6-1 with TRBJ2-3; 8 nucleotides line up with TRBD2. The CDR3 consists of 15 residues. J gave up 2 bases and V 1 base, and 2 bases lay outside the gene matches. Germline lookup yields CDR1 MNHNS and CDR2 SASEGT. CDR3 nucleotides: TGTGCCAGCAGTGAAGGGCGGGGGGACACAGATACGCAGTATTTT. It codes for CASSEGRGDTDTQYF.

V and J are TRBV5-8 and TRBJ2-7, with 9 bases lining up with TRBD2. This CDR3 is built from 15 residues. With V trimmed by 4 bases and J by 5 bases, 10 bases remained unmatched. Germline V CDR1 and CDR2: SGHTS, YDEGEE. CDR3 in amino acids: CASSKGLALRDEQYF. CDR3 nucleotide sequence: TGTGCCAGCAGCAAGGGACTAGCTTTGCGCGACGAGCAGTACTTC. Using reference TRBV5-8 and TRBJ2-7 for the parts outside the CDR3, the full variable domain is EAGVTQSPTHLIKTRGQQATLRCSPISGHTSVYWYQQALGLGLQFLLWYDEGEERNRGNFPPRFSGRQFPNYSSELNVNALELEDSALYLCASSKGLALRDEQYFGPGTRLTVT.

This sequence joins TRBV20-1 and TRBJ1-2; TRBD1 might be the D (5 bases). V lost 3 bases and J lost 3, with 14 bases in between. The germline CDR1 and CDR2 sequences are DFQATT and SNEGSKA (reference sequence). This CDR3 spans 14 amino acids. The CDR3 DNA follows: TGCAGTGCTAGTTACGGCAGGGCGTACTATGGCTACACCTTC. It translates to CSASYGRAYYGYTF.

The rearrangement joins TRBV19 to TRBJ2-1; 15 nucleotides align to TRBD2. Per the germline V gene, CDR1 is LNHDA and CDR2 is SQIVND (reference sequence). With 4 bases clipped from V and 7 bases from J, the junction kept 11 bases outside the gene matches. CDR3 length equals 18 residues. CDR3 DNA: TGTGCCAGTAGTACAGAAGGACTAGCGGGGGGGCGCGTGAATGAGCAGTTCTTC. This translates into CASSTEGLAGGRVNEQFF.